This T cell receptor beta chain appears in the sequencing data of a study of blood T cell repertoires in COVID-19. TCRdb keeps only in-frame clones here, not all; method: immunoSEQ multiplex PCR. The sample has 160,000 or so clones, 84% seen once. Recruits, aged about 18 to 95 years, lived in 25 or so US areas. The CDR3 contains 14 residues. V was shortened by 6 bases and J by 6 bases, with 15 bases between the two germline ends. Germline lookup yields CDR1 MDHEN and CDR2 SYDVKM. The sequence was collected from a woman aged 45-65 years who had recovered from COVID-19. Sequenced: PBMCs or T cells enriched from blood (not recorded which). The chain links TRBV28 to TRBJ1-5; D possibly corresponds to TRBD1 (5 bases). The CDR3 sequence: CASRHGGERQPQHF. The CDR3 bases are TGTGCCAGCAGACACGGGGGGGAGCGTCAGCCCCAGCATTTT.